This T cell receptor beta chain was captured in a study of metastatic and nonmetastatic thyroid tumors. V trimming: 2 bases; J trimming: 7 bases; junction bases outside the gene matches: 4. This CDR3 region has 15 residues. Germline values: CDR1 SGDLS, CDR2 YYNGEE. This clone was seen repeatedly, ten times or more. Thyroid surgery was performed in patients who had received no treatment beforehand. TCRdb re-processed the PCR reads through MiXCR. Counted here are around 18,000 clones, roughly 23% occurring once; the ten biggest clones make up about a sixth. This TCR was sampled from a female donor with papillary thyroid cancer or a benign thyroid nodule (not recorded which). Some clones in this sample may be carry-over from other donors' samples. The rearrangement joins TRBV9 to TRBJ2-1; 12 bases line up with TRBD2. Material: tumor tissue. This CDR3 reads CASSVSTSGRNEQFF. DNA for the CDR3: TGTGCCAGCAGCGTCTCGACTAGCGGGAGAAATGAGCAGTTCTTC.